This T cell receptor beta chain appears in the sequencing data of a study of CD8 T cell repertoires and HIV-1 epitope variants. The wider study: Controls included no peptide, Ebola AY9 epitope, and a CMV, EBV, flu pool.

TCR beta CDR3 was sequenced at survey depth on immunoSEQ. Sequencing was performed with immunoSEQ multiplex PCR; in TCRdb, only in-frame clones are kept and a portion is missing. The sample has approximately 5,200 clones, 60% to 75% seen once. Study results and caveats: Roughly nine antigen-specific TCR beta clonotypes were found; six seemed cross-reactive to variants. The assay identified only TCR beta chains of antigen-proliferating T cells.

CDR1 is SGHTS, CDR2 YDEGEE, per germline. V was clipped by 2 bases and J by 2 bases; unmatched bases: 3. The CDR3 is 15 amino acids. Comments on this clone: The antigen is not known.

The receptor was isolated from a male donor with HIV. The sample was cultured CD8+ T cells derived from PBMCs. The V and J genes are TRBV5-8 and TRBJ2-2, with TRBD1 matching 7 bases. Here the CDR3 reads CASSFTGENTGELFF. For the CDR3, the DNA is TGTGCCAGCAGCTTTACAGGGGAAAACACCGGGGAGCTGTTTTTT.